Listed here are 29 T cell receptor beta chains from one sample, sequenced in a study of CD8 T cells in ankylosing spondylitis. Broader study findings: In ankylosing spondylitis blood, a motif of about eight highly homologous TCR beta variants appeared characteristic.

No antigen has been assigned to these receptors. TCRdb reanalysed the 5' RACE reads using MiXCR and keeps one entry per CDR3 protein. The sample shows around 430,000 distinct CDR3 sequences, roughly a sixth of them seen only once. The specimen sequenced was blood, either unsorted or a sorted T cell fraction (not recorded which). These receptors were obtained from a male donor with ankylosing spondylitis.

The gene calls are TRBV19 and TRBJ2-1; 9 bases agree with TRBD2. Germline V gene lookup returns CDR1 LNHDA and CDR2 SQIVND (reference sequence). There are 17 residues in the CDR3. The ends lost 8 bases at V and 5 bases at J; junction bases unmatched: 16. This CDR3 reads CASGATSGPVINNEQFF. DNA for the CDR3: TGTGCCAGTGGGGCTACTAGCGGGCCAGTTATTAACAATGAGCAGTTCTTC.

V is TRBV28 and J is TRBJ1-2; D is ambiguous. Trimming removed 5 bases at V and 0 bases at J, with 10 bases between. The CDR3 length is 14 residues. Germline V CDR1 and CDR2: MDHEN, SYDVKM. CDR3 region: CASSPPEPNYGYTF. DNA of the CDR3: TGTGCCAGCAGTCCCCCAGAGCCTAACTATGGCTACACCTTC.

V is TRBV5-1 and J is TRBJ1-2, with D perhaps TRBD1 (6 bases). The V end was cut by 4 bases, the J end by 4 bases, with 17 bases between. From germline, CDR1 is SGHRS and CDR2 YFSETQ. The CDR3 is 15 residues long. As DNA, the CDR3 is TGCGCCAGCAGCCCCAGGTTAACAGGGATCTATGGCTACACCTTC. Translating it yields CASSPRLTGIYGYTF.

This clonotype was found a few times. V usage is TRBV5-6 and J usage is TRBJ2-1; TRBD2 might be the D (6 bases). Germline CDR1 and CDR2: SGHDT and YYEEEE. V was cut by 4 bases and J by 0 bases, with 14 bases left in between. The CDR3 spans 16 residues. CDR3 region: CASSPRDSVSYNEQFF. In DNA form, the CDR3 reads TGTGCCAGCAGCCCTCGGGACTCGGTCTCCTACAATGAGCAGTTCTTC.

In DNA form, the CDR3 reads TGTGCCAGCAGCTTCACCGGGACAGGGAACTATGGCTACACCTTC. Its protein is CASSFTGTGNYGYTF. This chain joins TRBV13 and TRBJ1-2; 9 bases map to TRBD1. Germline V CDR1 and CDR2: PRHDT, FYEKMQ (reference sequence). V lost 3 bases, J lost 2 bases, and 4 bases stayed unmatched. CDR3 size: 15 residues.

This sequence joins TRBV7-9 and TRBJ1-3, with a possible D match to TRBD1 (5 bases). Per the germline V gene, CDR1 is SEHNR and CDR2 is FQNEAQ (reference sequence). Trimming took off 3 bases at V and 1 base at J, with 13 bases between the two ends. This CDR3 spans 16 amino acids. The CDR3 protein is CASSLGTEESGNTIYF. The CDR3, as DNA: TGTGCCAGCAGCTTGGGGACGGAGGAATCTGGAAACACCATATATTTT.

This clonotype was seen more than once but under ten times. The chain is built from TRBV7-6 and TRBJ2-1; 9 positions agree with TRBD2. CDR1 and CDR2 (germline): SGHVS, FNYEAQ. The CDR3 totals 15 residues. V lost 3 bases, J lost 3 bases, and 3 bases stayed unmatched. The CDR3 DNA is TGTGCCAGCAGCTTCCAGCGGGGGGACTACAATGAGCAGTTCTTC. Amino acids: CASSFQRGDYNEQFF. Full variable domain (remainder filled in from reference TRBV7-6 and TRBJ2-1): GAGVSQSPRYKVTKRGQDVALRCDPISGHVSLYWYRQALGQGPEFLTYFNYEAQQDKSGLPNDRFSAERPEGSISTLTIQRTEQRDSAMYRCASSFQRGDYNEQFFGPGTRLTVL.

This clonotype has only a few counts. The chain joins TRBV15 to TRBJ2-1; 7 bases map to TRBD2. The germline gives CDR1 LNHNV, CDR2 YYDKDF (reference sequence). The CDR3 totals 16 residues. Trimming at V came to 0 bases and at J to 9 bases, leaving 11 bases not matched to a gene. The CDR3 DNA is TGTGCCACCAGCAGAGATAGTGGACTAGTAATTACTGAGCAGTTCTTC. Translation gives CATSRDSGLVITEQFF.

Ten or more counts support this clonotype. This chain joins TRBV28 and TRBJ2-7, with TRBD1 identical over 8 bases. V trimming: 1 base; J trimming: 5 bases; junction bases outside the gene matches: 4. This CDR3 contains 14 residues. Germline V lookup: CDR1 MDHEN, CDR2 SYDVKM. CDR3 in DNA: TGTGCCAGCAGTTTATACCAGGGGGCCGACGAGCAGTACTTC. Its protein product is CASSLYQGADEQYF.

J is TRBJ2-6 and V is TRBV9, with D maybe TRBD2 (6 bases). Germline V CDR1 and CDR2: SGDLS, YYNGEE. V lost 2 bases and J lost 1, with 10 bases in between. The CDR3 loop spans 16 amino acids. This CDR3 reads CASSVGGFSGANVLTF. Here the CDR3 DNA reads TGTGCCAGCAGCGTGGGGGGTTTTTCTGGGGCCAACGTCCTGACTTTC.

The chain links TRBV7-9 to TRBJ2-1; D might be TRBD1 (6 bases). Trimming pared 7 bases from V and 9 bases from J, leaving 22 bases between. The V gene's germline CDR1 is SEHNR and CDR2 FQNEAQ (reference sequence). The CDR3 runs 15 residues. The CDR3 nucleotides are TGTGCCAGCACCCCCCAGGGGATGACGACAGGTGAGCAGTTCTTC. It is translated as CASTPQGMTTGEQFF.

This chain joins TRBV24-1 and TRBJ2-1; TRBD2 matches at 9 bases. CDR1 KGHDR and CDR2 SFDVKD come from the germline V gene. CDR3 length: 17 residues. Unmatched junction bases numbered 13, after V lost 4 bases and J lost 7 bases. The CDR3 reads CATSDNTRGREGNEQFF. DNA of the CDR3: TGTGCCACCAGTGACAACACGAGGGGGCGGGAGGGGAATGAGCAGTTCTTC.

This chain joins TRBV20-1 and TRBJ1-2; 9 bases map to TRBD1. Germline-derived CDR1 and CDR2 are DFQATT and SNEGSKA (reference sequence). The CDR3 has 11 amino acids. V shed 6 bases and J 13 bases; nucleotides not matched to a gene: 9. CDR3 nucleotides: TGCAGTGCCCAGCGGGACAGGGATAGCACCTTC. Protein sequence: CSAQRDRDSTF.

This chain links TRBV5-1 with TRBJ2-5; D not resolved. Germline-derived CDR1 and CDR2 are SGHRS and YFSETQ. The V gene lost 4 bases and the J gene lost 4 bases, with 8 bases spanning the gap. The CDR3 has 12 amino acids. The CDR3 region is CASSADVETQYF. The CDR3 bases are TGCGCCAGCAGCGCTGACGTAGAGACCCAGTACTTC. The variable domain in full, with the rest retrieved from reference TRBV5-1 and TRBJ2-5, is KAGVTQTPRYLIKTRGQQVTLSCSPISGHRSVSWYQQTPGQGLQFLFEYFSETQRNKGNFPGRFSGRQFSNSRSEMNVSTLELGDSALYLCASSADVETQYFGPGTRLLVL.

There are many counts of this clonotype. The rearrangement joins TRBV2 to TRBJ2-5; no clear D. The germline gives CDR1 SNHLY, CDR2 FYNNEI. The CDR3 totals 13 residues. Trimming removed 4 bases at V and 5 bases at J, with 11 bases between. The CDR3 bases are TGTGCCAGCAGTGTACTGCAAGGGGAGACCCAGTACTTC. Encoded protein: CASSVLQGETQYF.

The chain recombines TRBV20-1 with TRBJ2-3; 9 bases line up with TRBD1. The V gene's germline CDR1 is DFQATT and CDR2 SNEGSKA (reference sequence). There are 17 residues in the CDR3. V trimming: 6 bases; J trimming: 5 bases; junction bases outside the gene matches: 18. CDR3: CSALPPPGTGSQDTQYF. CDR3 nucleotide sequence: TGCAGTGCCTTACCGCCTCCCGGGACAGGGTCCCAAGATACGCAGTATTTT.

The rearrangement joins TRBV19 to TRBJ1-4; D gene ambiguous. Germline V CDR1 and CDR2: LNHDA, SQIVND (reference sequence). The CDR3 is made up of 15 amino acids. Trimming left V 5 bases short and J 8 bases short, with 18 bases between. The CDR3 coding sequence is TGTGCCAGTAGTTCCCAGACACTGCCGGGGGAAAAACTGTTTTTT. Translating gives CASSSQTLPGEKLFF.

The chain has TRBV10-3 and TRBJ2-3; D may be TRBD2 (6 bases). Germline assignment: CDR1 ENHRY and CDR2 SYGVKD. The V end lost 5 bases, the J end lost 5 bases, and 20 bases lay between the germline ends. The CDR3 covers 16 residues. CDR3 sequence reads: CAISQGVGSGGDTQYF. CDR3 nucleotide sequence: TGTGCCATCAGTCAGGGTGTCGGTAGCGGAGGAGATACGCAGTATTTT.

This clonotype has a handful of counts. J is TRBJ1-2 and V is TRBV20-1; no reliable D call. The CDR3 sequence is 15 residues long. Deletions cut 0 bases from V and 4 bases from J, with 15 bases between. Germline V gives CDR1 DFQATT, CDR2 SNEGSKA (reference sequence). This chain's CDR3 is CSARENPAGSYGYTF. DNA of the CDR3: TGCAGTGCTAGAGAAAACCCGGCTGGTAGCTATGGCTACACCTTC.

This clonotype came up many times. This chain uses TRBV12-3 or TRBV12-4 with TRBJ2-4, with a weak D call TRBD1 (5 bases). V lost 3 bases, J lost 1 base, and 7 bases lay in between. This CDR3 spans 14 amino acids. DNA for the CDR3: TGTGCCAGCAGTTTGAAGGGGGCCAAAAACATTCAGTACTTC. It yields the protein CASSLKGAKNIQYF.

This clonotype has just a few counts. DNA for the CDR3: TGCAGTGCTAGAGAAGCCGGGACAGAGAATGGCTACACCTTC. Translating it yields CSAREAGTENGYTF. V is TRBV20-1 and J is TRBJ1-2, with 7 nucleotides matching TRBD1. V gave up 0 bases and J gave up 6 bases; unmatched junction bases: 7. The germline V gene has CDR1 DFQATT and CDR2 SNEGSKA (reference sequence). The CDR3 has 14 amino acids.

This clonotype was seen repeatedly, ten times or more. The CDR3 loop reads CAIRTDGVHEQYF. The CDR3 region has the DNA TGTGCCATCAGGACAGACGGGGTTCACGAGCAGTACTTC. The chain employs TRBV10-3 and TRBJ2-7; possibly TRBD1 or TRBD2 for D (5 bases each). V lost 6 bases and J lost 5, with 14 bases in between. CDR1 is ENHRY and CDR2 is SYGVKD in the germline V gene. The CDR3 spans 13 residues.

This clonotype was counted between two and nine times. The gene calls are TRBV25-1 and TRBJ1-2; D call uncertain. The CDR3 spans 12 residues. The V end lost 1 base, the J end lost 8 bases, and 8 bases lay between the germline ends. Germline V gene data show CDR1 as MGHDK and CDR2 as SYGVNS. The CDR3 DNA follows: TGTGCCAGCAGTGAATGGGAGTCGGGCTACACCTTC. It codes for CASSEWESGYTF.

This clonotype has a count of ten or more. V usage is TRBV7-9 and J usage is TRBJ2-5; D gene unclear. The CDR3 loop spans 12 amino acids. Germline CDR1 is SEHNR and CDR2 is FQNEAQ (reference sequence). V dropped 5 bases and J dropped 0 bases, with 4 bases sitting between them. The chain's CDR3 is CASSAYQETQYF. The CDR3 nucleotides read TGTGCCAGCAGCGCCTACCAAGAGACCCAGTACTTC.

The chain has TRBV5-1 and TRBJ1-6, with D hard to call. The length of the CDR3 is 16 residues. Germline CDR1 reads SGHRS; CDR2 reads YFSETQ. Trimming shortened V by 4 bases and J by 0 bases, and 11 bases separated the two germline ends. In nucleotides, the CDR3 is TGCGCCAGCAGCCAGGTGGGAGCCTCCTATAATTCACCCCTCCACTTT. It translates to CASSQVGASYNSPLHF. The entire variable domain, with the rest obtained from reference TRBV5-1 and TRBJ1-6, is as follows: KAGVTQTPRYLIKTRGQQVTLSCSPISGHRSVSWYQQTPGQGLQFLFEYFSETQRNKGNFPGRFSGRQFSNSRSEMNVSTLELGDSALYLCASSQVGASYNSPLHFGNGTRLTVT.

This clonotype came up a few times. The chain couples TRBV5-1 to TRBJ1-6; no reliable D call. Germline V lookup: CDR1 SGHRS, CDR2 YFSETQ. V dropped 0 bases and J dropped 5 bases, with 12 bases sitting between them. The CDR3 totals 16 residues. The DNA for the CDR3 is TGCGCCAGCAGCTTGGAACCGGGGAGTAATAATTCACCCCTCCACTTT. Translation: CASSLEPGSNNSPLHF.

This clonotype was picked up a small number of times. The CDR3: CASSYSRDRPGENEKLFF. Here the CDR3 DNA reads TGTGCCAGCAGTTACAGCCGGGACAGGCCGGGCGAGAACGAAAAACTGTTTTTT. The gene calls are TRBV6-2 or TRBV6-3 and TRBJ1-4, with TRBD1 matching 8 bases. CDR1 MNHEY and CDR2 SVGEGT come from the germline V gene. This CDR3 region has 18 residues. The V segment lost 2 bases and the J segment 8 bases; nucleotides outside the gene matches: 16.

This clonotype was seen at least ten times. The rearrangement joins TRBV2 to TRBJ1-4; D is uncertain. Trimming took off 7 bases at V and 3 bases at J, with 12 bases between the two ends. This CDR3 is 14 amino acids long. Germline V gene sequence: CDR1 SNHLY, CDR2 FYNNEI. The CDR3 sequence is CASNSAAANEKLFF. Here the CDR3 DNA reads TGTGCCAGCAATAGTGCAGCGGCTAATGAAAAACTGTTTTTT.

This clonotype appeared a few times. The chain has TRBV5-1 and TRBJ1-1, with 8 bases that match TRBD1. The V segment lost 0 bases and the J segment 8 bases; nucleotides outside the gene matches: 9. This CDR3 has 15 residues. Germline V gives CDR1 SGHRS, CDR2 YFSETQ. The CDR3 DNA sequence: TGCGCCAGCAGCTTGGGTTTCCAGGGGGCCCCCGAAGCTTTCTTT. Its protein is CASSLGFQGAPEAFF.